One and the same sample provided the 21 T cell receptor beta chains below, sequenced in a study of cytomegalovirus exposure and HLA in healthy donors. The PCR was carried out with 60 Vbeta primers and 13 Jbeta primers. TCRdb's copy holds only in-frame clones and misses some; the assay was immunoSEQ multiplex PCR. The repertoire holds roughly 120,000 clones, 55% to 75% seen once, with 1.6% in the top ten. The sample comprised PBMCs. These receptors were collected from a man aged 25 to 40 in good health and CMV-seropositive.

The chain's CDR3 is CASSTDRGYQPQHF. The DNA of the CDR3 is TGTGCCAGTAGTACCGACAGGGGGTATCAGCCCCAGCATTTT. This chain joins TRBV19 and TRBJ1-5, with TRBD1 identical over 9 bases. The CDR3 has 14 amino acids. The junction had 3 bases not matched to a gene; V was cut back by 4 bases and J by 5 bases. Germline CDR1 and CDR2: LNHDA and SQIVND (reference sequence).

This sequence joins TRBV19 and TRBJ2-4, with 7 bases matching TRBD1. Germline lookup yields CDR1 LNHDA and CDR2 SQIVND (reference sequence). There are 15 residues in the CDR3. After removal of 6 bases from V and 2 bases from J, the junction contained 7 bases not matched to a gene. Here the CDR3 DNA reads TGTGCCAGTAGCCACAGGGGTTCGACCAAAAACATTCAGTACTTC. Translation gives CASSHRGSTKNIQYF.

As regards this clone: At one end the junction does not follow the germline gene, possibly because of a read error. V is TRBV7-9 and J is TRBJ1-5; D gene uncertain. The CDR3 totals 15 residues. Germline CDR1 SEHNR, CDR2 FQNEAQ (reference sequence). CDR3 amino acids: CSSSNGREGNQPQHF. The DNA of the CDR3 is TGTTCCAGCAGTAACGGGAGGGAAGGCAATCAGCCCCAGCATTTT.

The chain joins TRBV28 to TRBJ1-1, with D possibly being TRBD1 (5 bases). Germline CDR1 reads MDHEN; CDR2 reads SYDVKM. Trimming took off 8 bases at V and 3 bases at J, with 10 bases between the two ends. The CDR3 is 12 amino acids. Written as DNA, the CDR3 is TGTGCCAGCGGGTTAGGGGACACTGAAGCTTTCTTT. As protein: CASGLGDTEAFF. The full variable domain, rest sourced from reference TRBV28 and TRBJ1-1, is DVKVTQSSRYLVKRTGEKVFLECVQDMDHENMFWYRQDPGLGLRLIYFSYDVKMKEKGDIPEGYSVSREKKERFSLILESASTNQTSMYLCASGLGDTEAFFGQGTRLTVV.

The chain uses TRBV27 and TRBJ2-1; 12 bases line up with TRBD1. CDR1 and CDR2 (germline): MNHEY, SMNVEV (reference sequence). Trimming cost V 8 bases and J 2 bases; bases outside gene matches: 7. The length of the CDR3 is 16 residues. The CDR3 bases are TGTGCCAGCGGGGACAGGGGGCGCAGGACCTACAATGAGCAGTTCTTC. Translated: CASGDRGRRTYNEQFF.

The chain couples TRBV14 to TRBJ2-7; D unresolved. The germline CDR1 and CDR2 sequences are SGHDN and FVKESK. Trimming pared 1 base from V and 6 bases from J, leaving 10 bases between. This CDR3 comprises 13 residues. The CDR3 spells CASSQAPSSEQYF. In DNA, the CDR3 is TGTGCCAGCAGCCAAGCCCCCTCCAGCGAGCAGTACTTC. The variable domain in full, completed from reference TRBV14 and TRBJ2-7, reads EAGVTQFPSHSVIEKGQTVTLRCDPISGHDNLYWYRRVMGKEIKFLLHFVKESKQDESGMPNNRFLAERTGGTYSTLKVQPAELEDSGVYFCASSQAPSSEQYFGPGTRLTVT.

This chain links TRBV11-2 with TRBJ2-3, with a weak D call TRBD2 (6 bases). The CDR3 consists of 13 residues. Trimming shortened V by 5 bases and J by 4 bases, and 10 bases separated the two germline ends. Germline CDR1 reads SGHAT; CDR2 reads FQNNGV. CDR3: CASSRREADTQYF. CDR3 bases: TGTGCCAGCAGCCGGAGGGAGGCAGATACGCAGTATTTT. The full variable domain, in which reference TRBV11-2 and TRBJ2-3 provide the parts outside the CDR3, is EAGVAQSPRYKIIEKRQSVAFWCNPISGHATLYWYQQILGQGPKLLIQFQNNGVVDDSQLPKDRFSAERLKGVDSTLKIQPAKLEDSAVYLCASSRREADTQYFGPGTRLTVL.

The rearrangement joins TRBV15 to TRBJ1-1; maybe TRBD1 (5 bases). Germline V gene sequence: CDR1 LNHNV, CDR2 YYDKDF (reference sequence). V lost 5 bases to trimming and J lost 4 bases, with 14 bases between them. The CDR3 has 14 amino acids. CDR3 sequence: CATSGGSEGTEAFF. DNA of the CDR3: TGTGCCACCAGCGGGGGGTCAGAAGGCACTGAAGCTTTCTTT.

This clone has only a few counts. The chain combines TRBV20-1 with TRBJ2-5, with a possible D match to TRBD2 (5 bases). Per the germline V gene, CDR1 is DFQATT and CDR2 is SNEGSKA (reference sequence). The CDR3 has 11 amino acids. The ends were cut back, 3 bases at V and 3 bases at J, with 5 bases in the middle. CDR3 nucleotides: TGCAGTGCTAGGAGGGAAGAGACCCAGTACTTC. This encodes CSARREETQYF.

This chain joins TRBV5-4 and TRBJ2-7, with D possibly matching TRBD1 (7 bases). The CDR3 contains 15 residues. The germline gives CDR1 SGHNT, CDR2 YYREEE (reference sequence). V lost 5 bases to trimming and J lost 3 bases, with 18 bases between them. CDR3 amino acids: CASSSQGTHVYEQYF. The CDR3 nucleotides read TGTGCCAGCAGTTCACAGGGGACTCACGTCTACGAGCAGTACTTC.

Only a few counts were recorded for this clone. The chain recombines TRBV27 with TRBJ2-1; 9 bases map to TRBD2. Germline V CDR1 and CDR2: MNHEY, SMNVEV (reference sequence). V lost 8 bases to trimming and J lost 7 bases; unmatched junction nucleotides: 9. The CDR3 consists of 14 residues. The CDR3 loop is CASVRAGGGNEQFF. CDR3 bases: TGTGCCAGCGTAAGAGCGGGGGGAGGGAATGAGCAGTTCTTC.

The J gene is TRBJ2-1, the V gene TRBV5-1, with 8 positions matching TRBD2. After removal of 4 bases from V and 2 bases from J, the junction contained 5 bases not matched to a gene. The germline V gene has CDR1 SGHRS and CDR2 YFSETQ. The CDR3 loop spans 15 amino acids. The CDR3 here is CASSIGTRTYNEQFF. The CDR3 DNA reads TGCGCCAGCAGCATCGGGACTAGGACCTACAATGAGCAGTTCTTC. Full variable domain (outside the CDR3, taken from reference TRBV5-1 and TRBJ2-1): KAGVTQTPRYLIKTRGQQVTLSCSPISGHRSVSWYQQTPGQGLQFLFEYFSETQRNKGNFPGRFSGRQFSNSRSEMNVSTLELGDSALYLCASSIGTRTYNEQFFGPGTRLTVL.

The CDR3 protein is CATSRDHLLAYEQYF. The CDR3 bases are TGTGCCACCAGCAGAGATCATCTGCTAGCTTACGAGCAGTACTTC. J is TRBJ2-7 and V is TRBV15; TRBD2 is a possible D gene (5 bases). Germline V gene data show CDR1 as LNHNV and CDR2 as YYDKDF (reference sequence). The CDR3 covers 15 residues. Deletions cut 0 bases from V and 4 bases from J, with 13 bases between.

This clone was detected only once. The rearrangement links TRBV7-2 to TRBJ2-3; possible D gene TRBD1, 5 bases. V was shortened by 5 bases and J by 2 bases, with 11 bases between the two germline ends. This CDR3 region has 14 residues. Germline V lookup: CDR1 SGHTA, CDR2 FQGNSA. DNA of the CDR3: TGTGCCAGCAGCACTGGACACTTCACAGATACGCAGTATTTT. Encoded protein: CASSTGHFTDTQYF.

This chain connects TRBV29-1 to TRBJ2-2; no reliable D call. Germline CDR1 and CDR2: SQVTM and ANQGSEA. The V end was cut by 4 bases, the J end by 0 bases, with 12 bases between. This CDR3 region has 15 residues. This CDR3 reads CSVASLGANTGELFF. For the CDR3, the DNA is TGCAGCGTTGCCTCATTAGGAGCGAACACCGGGGAGCTGTTTTTT.

This chain joins TRBV2 and TRBJ2-7; possible D gene TRBD2, 5 bases. Germline values: CDR1 SNHLY, CDR2 FYNNEI. The CDR3 runs to 16 residues. The V and J ends lost 8 bases and 3 bases respectively, with 23 bases between them. In DNA, the CDR3 is TGTGCCAGCTGGAGTCTAGAGGCGACCGGAGGCTACGAGCAGTACTTC. Encoded protein: CASWSLEATGGYEQYF.

Only a few counts were recorded for this clone. J is TRBJ2-5 and V is TRBV7-2, with 9 bases lining up with TRBD1. The CDR3 contains 17 residues. V lost 1 base, J lost 7 bases, and 13 bases stayed unmatched. CDR1 and CDR2 from the germline V gene are SGHTA and FQGNSA. CDR3 DNA sequence: TGTGCCAGCAGCTTAGTGGCCGGACAGGGGACCACGGGGACCCAGTACTTC. It encodes CASSLVAGQGTTGTQYF.

The chain employs TRBV4-3 and TRBJ1-2, with 7 bases aligning to TRBD1. Germline loops: CDR1 LGHNA, CDR2 YSLEER. The CDR3 covers 15 residues. Losses at the gene ends were 4 bases for V and 8 bases for J; bases not matched to a gene: 13. The CDR3: CASSPLNRQGWGYTF. In nucleotides, the CDR3 is TGCGCCAGCAGCCCCTTAAATAGACAGGGCTGGGGCTACACCTTC.

CDR3 sequence reads: CASSYVRANTEAFF. CDR3 bases: TGTGCCAGCAGTTACGTCAGGGCGAACACTGAAGCTTTCTTT. V gene TRBV6-6 combines with J gene TRBJ1-1, with D perhaps matching TRBD1 (5 bases). This CDR3 spans 14 amino acids. Per the germline V gene, CDR1 is MNHNY and CDR2 is SVGAGI (reference sequence). The ends were cut back, 2 bases at V and 1 base at J, with 8 bases in the middle.

This chain connects TRBV5-8 to TRBJ2-5; 10 positions agree with TRBD1. The length of the CDR3 is 16 residues. Germline V gives CDR1 SGHTS, CDR2 YDEGEE. V shed 2 bases, J shed 1 base, and the junction held 5 bases outside the gene matches. The CDR3 loop reads CASSLGTGESQETQYF. Written as DNA, the CDR3 is TGTGCCAGCAGCTTAGGGACAGGGGAATCCCAAGAGACCCAGTACTTC.

The V and J genes are TRBV19 and TRBJ2-1; 9 nucleotides agree with TRBD2. This CDR3 is 13 amino acids long. The germline V gene encodes CDR1 LNHDA and CDR2 SQIVND (reference sequence). J was trimmed by 10 bases and V by 5 bases; bases with no gene match: 6. CDR3 bases: TGTGCCAGTAGTCTCGGACTAGCGCAGGAGCAGTTCTTC. Residues: CASSLGLAQEQFF.